This TCR beta chain appears in the sequencing data of a study of blood T cell repertoires in COVID-19. At the level of the study: There were acute and convalescent COVID-19 samples, and they came from the United States, Italy and Spain. From T cells, B-cell-depleted T cells, or PBMCs came the material, which was cDNA or gDNA.

Methods used by the authors: Reference gene primer amplification in the assay estimated nucleated cell counts. Sequencing used immunoSEQ multiplex PCR; TCRdb keeps in-frame clones, though not all of them. For V, J and clone size, that table is used; D and trimming come from the DNA. This table has roughly 140,000 clones, around 80% appearing once. CDR1 MDHEN and CDR2 SYDVKM come from the germline V gene. The CDR3 has 13 amino acids. V lost 5 bases to trimming and J lost 4 bases, with 9 bases between them. Sequencing was done on a sample of peripheral blood. This clonotype originated in a human donor in a cohort sampled during active COVID-19. The chain carries TRBV28 and TRBJ2-1; the D gene is possibly TRBD1 (5 bases). This CDR3 reads CASSVTVYNEQFF. DNA for the CDR3: TGTGCCAGCAGTGTGACAGTTTACAATGAGCAGTTCTTC.